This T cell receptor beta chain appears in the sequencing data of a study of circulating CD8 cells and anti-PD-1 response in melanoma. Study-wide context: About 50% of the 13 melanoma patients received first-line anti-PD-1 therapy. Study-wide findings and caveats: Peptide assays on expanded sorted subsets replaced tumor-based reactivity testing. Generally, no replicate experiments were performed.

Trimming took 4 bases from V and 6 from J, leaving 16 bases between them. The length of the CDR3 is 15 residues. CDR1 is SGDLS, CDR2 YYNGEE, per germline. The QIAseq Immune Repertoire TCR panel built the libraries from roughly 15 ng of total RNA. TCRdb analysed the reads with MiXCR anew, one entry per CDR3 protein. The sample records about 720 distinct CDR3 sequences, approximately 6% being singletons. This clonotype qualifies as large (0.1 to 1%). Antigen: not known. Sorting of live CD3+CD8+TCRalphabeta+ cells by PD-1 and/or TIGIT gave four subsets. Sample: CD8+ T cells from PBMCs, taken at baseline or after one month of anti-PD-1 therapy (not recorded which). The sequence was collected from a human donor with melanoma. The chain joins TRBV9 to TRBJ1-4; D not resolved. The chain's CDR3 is CASSREEGTHEKLFF. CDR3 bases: TGTGCCAGCAGCCGGGAAGAGGGCACCCATGAAAAACTGTTTTTT.